One sample yielded the 10 T cell receptor beta chains listed below, sequenced in a study of identical twins. TCRdb re-derived calls from the 5' RACE reads in MiXCR, one entry per CDR3 protein. The sample contains about 490,000 distinct CDR3 sequences, around 15% of which appear only once. Separately, the same data were catalogued under a study of yellow fever vaccine responses in identical twins.

Specimen: CD4+ T cells sorted from blood. These receptors originate from a woman between 18 and 30 years old in good health.

The chain employs TRBV6-5 and TRBJ2-3, with 12 bases fitting TRBD2. The CDR3 length is 17 residues. The V gene's germline CDR1 is MNHEY and CDR2 SVGAGI. The J segment lost 4 bases and the V segment lost 0 bases, leaving 5 bases of the junction unmatched. The DNA of the CDR3 is TGTGCCAGCAGTTACTCCCCGACTAGCGGGAGATCAGATACGCAGTATTTT. This gives the protein CASSYSPTSGRSDTQYF.

This clonotype was detected only a few times. This CDR3 is CASSQGLPENIQYF. In DNA, the CDR3 is TGTGCCAGCTCCCAGGGGTTACCTGAAAACATTCAGTACTTC. This chain joins TRBV7-3 and TRBJ2-4; D is possibly TRBD1 (6 bases). CDR3 size: 14 residues. V was clipped by 8 bases and J by 5 bases, with 16 bases between them. The germline V gene encodes CDR1 SGHTA and CDR2 FQGTGA.

This clonotype showed up many times. This rearrangement joins TRBV12-3 or TRBV12-4 to TRBJ2-7; the D gene is possibly TRBD2 (6 bases). The V gene lost 6 bases and the J gene lost 4 bases, with 10 bases spanning the gap. The CDR3 covers 12 residues. CDR3 sequence: CASSTGLYEQYF. For the CDR3, the DNA is TGTGCCAGCAGCACGGGACTTTACGAGCAGTACTTC.

The rearrangement links TRBV20-1 to TRBJ2-3; D not certain. The germline CDR1 and CDR2 sequences are DFQATT and SNEGSKA (reference sequence). CDR3 length equals 14 residues. Between the trimmed V and J ends, which lost 3 bases and 0 bases, there was a span of 10 bases. CDR3 bases: TGCAGTGCTAGTCGGGTGGAAAGCACAGATACGCAGTATTTT. Its protein is CSASRVESTDTQYF.

The chain joins TRBV5-1 to TRBJ2-4; D gene uncertain. Trimming stripped 1 base from V and 8 bases from J, with 13 bases between. The CDR3 is made up of 14 amino acids. Germline CDR1 reads SGHRS; CDR2 reads YFSETQ. Written as DNA, the CDR3 is TGCGCCAGCAGCTTGTTTTCTAGGGATGACATTCAGTACTTC. Protein product: CASSLFSRDDIQYF.

This clonotype was seen a few times. The CDR3 protein is CASSLGGAMNTEAFF. The CDR3 nucleotides read TGTGCCAGCAGCTTAGGAGGGGCCATGAACACTGAAGCTTTCTTT. The chain has TRBV7-9 and TRBJ1-1; perhaps TRBD1 as D (5 bases). Trimming removed 1 base from V and 0 bases from J, with 9 bases in between. In germline, CDR1 is SEHNR, CDR2 FQNEAQ (reference sequence). The CDR3 is 15 residues long.

The V gene is TRBV5-5, the J gene TRBJ2-7; D is uncertain. V lost 4 bases and J lost 2, with 13 bases in between. Germline CDR1 reads SGHKS; CDR2 reads YYEKEE (reference sequence). The CDR3 has 14 residues. CDR3 sequence reads: CASSDANGAYEQYF. In DNA form, the CDR3 reads TGTGCCAGCAGCGACGCAAATGGGGCCTACGAGCAGTACTTC.

The rearrangement links TRBV12-3 or TRBV12-4 to TRBJ2-7, with D perhaps being TRBD1 or TRBD2 (5 bases each). The CDR3 totals 14 residues. Trimming took 6 bases from V and 1 from J, leaving 13 bases between them. This chain's CDR3 is CASSAGTISYEQYV. CDR3 DNA: TGTGCCAGCAGCGCTGGGACCATTTCCTACGAGCAGTACGTC.

The chain recombines TRBV7-6 with TRBJ2-1; 7 bases map to TRBD2. The V gene's germline CDR1 is SGHVS and CDR2 FNYEAQ. CDR3 length: 14 residues. The ends lost 1 base at V and 6 bases at J; junction bases unmatched: 3. CDR3 nucleotide sequence: TGTGCCAGCAGCTTAGGGGGAGGGATCAATGAGCAGTTCTTC. As protein: CASSLGGGINEQFF.

The V call is TRBV29-1, the J call TRBJ2-2; D is tentatively TRBD1 or TRBD2 (5 bases each). V was pared by 2 bases and J by 3 bases, with 10 bases between. CDR3 length: 14 amino acids. CDR1 and CDR2 from the germline V gene are SQVTM and ANQGSEA. The CDR3 sequence is CSVEYGAYTGELFF. The CDR3 region has the DNA TGCAGCGTTGAATACGGGGCATACACCGGGGAGCTGTTTTTT.